The T cell receptor beta chain described here comes from a study of radiotherapy plus CTLA-4 blockade in lung cancer. Produced via immunoSEQ multiplex PCR; TCRdb's table is partial and in-frame only. The sample lists fewer than 45,000 clones; around 77% were seen once. Sample: peripheral blood, taken from a patient treated with radiotherapy plus ipilimumab. The receptor's source is a human donor with non-small cell lung cancer who had stable disease on radiotherapy plus ipilimumab.

The CDR3 DNA reads as TGTGCCAGCAGCCGTAACGGGGAGACTGAAGCTTTCTTT. Translating gives CASSRNGETEAFF. The genes are TRBV7-8 and TRBJ1-1, with D hard to call. Germline V gene lookup returns CDR1 SGHVS and CDR2 FQNEAQ. V was clipped by 5 bases and J by 5 bases, with 12 bases between them. The CDR3 is made up of 13 amino acids.